This TCR beta chain was profiled in a study of memory CD4+ T cells and cytomegalovirus serostatus. Study findings and constraints: CD4+ memory repertoires contained about two fifths of the 164 reported CMV TCRbeta sequences.

As for this clone: Its antigen is currently unknown.

The sort gate was single viable CD3+CD4+CD8-CD45RO+ cells for memory CD4+ T cells. Germline CDR1 reads KGHSY; CDR2 reads FQNENV. This CDR3 spans 19 amino acids. V was trimmed by 0 bases and J by 0 bases, leaving 18 bases between them. How the authors handled the data: Out-of-frame sequences were removed, leaving roughly 2,200,000 distinct TCRbeta sequences. Clones were sequenced by immunoSEQ multiplex PCR, and TCRdb holds only the in-frame ones, with some missing. V, J and clone size were drawn from that table, and D and trimming were deduced from the DNA. The table includes over 40,000 clones, around 79% detected once.

The genes are TRBV16 and TRBJ2-1, with a weak D call TRBD2 (5 bases). This receptor was identified in an adult in good health and CMV-seronegative. Sequenced input: memory CD4+ T cells from blood. The CDR3 nucleotides are TGTGCCAGCAGCCAATCGGGAGAAGCGATAACTAGCTCCTACAATGAGCAGTTCTTC. It is translated as CASSQSGEAITSSYNEQFF.